Given below is one TCR beta chain in context. The sample is drawn from a study of chemoradiotherapy in HPV16-positive cancers. Repeated repertoire sampling spanned the course of chemoradiotherapy. The CDR3 runs to 15 residues. The germline CDR1 and CDR2 sequences are SGHAT and FQNNGV. V shed 3 bases and J shed 5 bases, with 13 bases lying between them. The assay was immunoSEQ multiplex PCR, and TCRdb's table has in-frame clones only and misses some. Of about 5,500 clones listed, around 73% are singletons. V usage is TRBV11-2 and J usage is TRBJ2-2; D gene ambiguous. The clonotype comes from a human donor with HPV-associated anogenital cancer. The biological material was taken from a patient who underwent chemoradiotherapy. The CDR3 nucleotides read TGTGCCAGCAGCTTTATGCTAGGTGGTACCGGGGAGCTGTTTTTT. Translated: CASSFMLGGTGELFF. The variable domain in full, completed from reference TRBV11-2 and TRBJ2-2, reads EAGVAQSPRYKIIEKRQSVAFWCNPISGHATLYWYQQILGQGPKLLIQFQNNGVVDDSQLPKDRFSAERLKGVDSTLKIQPAKLEDSAVYLCASSFMLGGTGELFFGEGSRLTVL.